These T cell receptor beta chains were read from a single sample in a study of regulatory T cells in long-lasting Graves disease. TCRdb independently ran MiXCR on the multiplex PCR reads; one entry per CDR3 protein. Altogether about 520,000 distinct CDR3 sequences are present, more than 10% being singletons, with the ten largest covering about 8.3%. This same sample was also part of a study on T cells in Graves' hyperthyroidism and ophthalmopathy.

Sequences were derived from peripheral blood mononuclear cells (PBMCs), sampled at new diagnosis, from a patient treated with antithyroid drugs. The source is a woman aged 25 to 39 with Graves disease. Both conserved end residues are part of each CDR3. Fields, in order: J gene, D gene, V gene, clone size, CDR3 DNA, CDR3 protein. A D gene is named only where the DNA matches it firmly. Rows give clone size only sometimes, using once, few, many, or a class for an expanded clone.

>TRBJ1-1|NA|TRBV28|many
TGTGCCAGCAGTTGGGCAGGGCGCACTGAAGCTTTCTTT
CASSWAGRTEAFF
>TRBJ2-3|NA|TRBV29-1|NA
TGCAGCGTTGAAGATGGGGAAACCCTAGGAGATACGCAGTATTTT
CSVEDGETLGDTQYF
>TRBJ2-3|NA|TRBV20-1|few
TGCAGTGCTAAAGGCCGCCGGGAATTGCCAGATACGCAGTATTTT
CSAKGRRELPDTQYF
>TRBJ1-2|TRBD1|TRBV9|NA
TGTGCCAGCAGCGTAGTCCCGGGGACAGGGGATGGCTACACCTTC
CASSVVPGTGDGYTF
>TRBJ2-3|NA|TRBV27|many
TGTGCCAGCAGCCGTTATGGAGATACGCAGTATTTT
CASSRYGDTQYF
>TRBJ1-1|NA|TRBV7-3|NA
TGTGCCAGCAGCCAAGCCGGGACGAACACTGAAGCTTTCTTT
CASSQAGTNTEAFF
>TRBJ1-1|NA|TRBV6-1|NA
TGTGCCAGCAGGAATTCACCGGACGAGGAAGCTTTCTTT
CASRNSPDEEAFF
>TRBJ1-1|TRBD1|TRBV11-2|many
TGTGCCAGCAGCACATACAGGGGGCCCGTCACTGAAGCTTTCTTT
CASSTYRGPVTEAFF
>TRBJ1-2|NA|TRBV7-2|many
TGTGCCAGCAGCTTAGTGGTAGACTCCTCTGGCTACACCTTC
CASSLVVDSSGYTF
>TRBJ2-5|TRBD2|TRBV27|many
TGTGCCAGCAGTCCCAAGTGGGAGGGCTTGGAGACCCAGTACTTC
CASSPKWEGLETQYF
>TRBJ1-4|NA|TRBV11-2|many
TGTGCCAGCAGCTCGTCGGGCGCAACTAATGAAAAACTGTTTTTT
CASSSSGATNEKLFF
>TRBJ2-5|NA|TRBV6-5|many
TGTGCCAGCAGTTACACGGCCAGGGGCCGCCAACAAGAGACCCAGTACTTC
CASSYTARGRQQETQYF
>TRBJ2-7|TRBD2|TRBV10-2|many
TGCGCCAGCAGTGAGAAGGGACTAGCGAGCTGGGAGCAGTACTTC
CASSEKGLASWEQYF
>TRBJ1-4|NA|TRBV9|many
TGTGCCAGCAGCGCCCGGGACGCCTATAATGAAAAACTGTTTTTT
CASSARDAYNEKLFF
>TRBJ1-2|TRBD1|TRBV30|many
TGTACGGCCCGACAGGGGCGAGCTAACTATGGCTACACCTTC
CTARQGRANYGYTF
>TRBJ2-1|NA|TRBV19|NA
TGTGCCAGTAGTATCAGCTTAGACCTCTACAATGAGCAGTTCTTC
CASSISLDLYNEQFF
>TRBJ2-7|NA|TRBV27|NA
TGTGCCAGCAGTTTATACCTAGTTGGTGTCCACGAGCAGTACTTC
CASSLYLVGVHEQYF
>TRBJ2-2|TRBD2|TRBV27|few
TGTGCCAGCAGTACTAGCTTCGGACTAGCGGGCACCGGGGAGCTGTTTTTT
CASSTSFGLAGTGELFF
>TRBJ2-7|TRBD2|TRBV2|many
TGTGCCAGCTCTGGCGGGAGAGAGTACGAGCAGTACTTC
CASSGGREYEQYF
>TRBJ2-5|NA|TRBV20-1|NA
TGCAGTGCTAGTGTTACTGTGGGGCCGATTAAGGTGTCCTACCAAGAGACCCAGTACTTC
CSASVTVGPIKVSYQETQYF
>TRBJ2-5|TRBD2|TRBV12-3/TRBV12-4|NA
TGTGCCAGCAGTTTTTTGAGCGGGAGAGAGACCCAGTACTTC
CASSFLSGRETQYF
>TRBJ2-1|NA|TRBV4-3|few
TGCGCCAGCAGCCAAGGGGCTGGGAATCCCTACAATGAGCAGTTCTTC
CASSQGAGNPYNEQFF
>TRBJ2-2|TRBD2|TRBV7-9|NA
TGTGCCAGCAGCCTCTCTAGCGGAAAACGGCCCGGGGAGCTGTTTTTT
CASSLSSGKRPGELFF
>TRBJ1-1|NA|TRBV19|many
TGTGCCAGTTACGGGACACAGAACACTGAAGCTTTCTTT
CASYGTQNTEAFF
>TRBJ2-2|NA|TRBV7-9|NA
TGTGCCAGCAGCCACCTAGCTTTTTCGAACACCGGGGAGCTGTTTTTT
CASSHLAFSNTGELFF
>TRBJ2-1|TRBD1|TRBV2|many
TGTGCCAGCAGTGATTCTTTAGATTGGGACAGGGTGGGCAATGAGCAGTTCTTC
CASSDSLDWDRVGNEQFF
>TRBJ2-3|TRBD2|TRBV29-1|many
TGCAGCGCCGACAAGGGCCGGGGGGCAGATACGCAGTATTTT
CSADKGRGADTQYF
>TRBJ2-7|TRBD2|TRBV2|NA
TGTGCCAGCAGGCCTACCCCGGGAGGTGGCTCCTACGAGCAGTACTTC
CASRPTPGGGSYEQYF
>TRBJ1-1|NA|TRBV5-1|many
TGCGCCAGCAGTAATAATGGAGTCACTGAAGCTTTCTTT
CASSNNGVTEAFF
>TRBJ1-1|NA|TRBV2|NA
TGTGCCACTTGTGGGGGGCCAGGGACTGAAGCTTTCTTT
CATCGGPGTEAFF
>TRBJ2-3|NA|TRBV3-1|many
TGTGCCAGCAGCCAAGGCTGGACCGGTGGGCCAGATACGCAGTATTTT
CASSQGWTGGPDTQYF
>TRBJ2-7|NA|TRBV14|many
TGTGCCAGCAGCCCGCACGGACGGCAATCCTACGAGCAGTACTTC
CASSPHGRQSYEQYF
>TRBJ1-1|TRBD1|TRBV5-1|NA
TGCGCCAGCAGCTTATCGACAGGGTTCACTGAAGCTTTCTTT
CASSLSTGFTEAFF
>TRBJ2-7|NA|TRBV27|many
TGTGCCAGCAGTTTACGGGCGGGCACCTCCTACGAGCAGTACTTC
CASSLRAGTSYEQYF
>TRBJ2-2|NA|TRBV5-6|NA
TGTGCCAGCAGCTCCTCAGAGAGACTAGTAATTACCGGGGAGCTGTTTTTT
CASSSSERLVITGELFF
>TRBJ2-1|TRBD2|TRBV5-1|NA
TGCGCCAGCAGCTTGTCGGGCGGGACTAGCGGGATAAACAGCAATGAGCAGTTCTTC
CASSLSGGTSGINSNEQFF
>TRBJ2-2|TRBD2|TRBV5-1|many
TGCGCCAGCAGTTCTAGCGGGAGGGCCCTCGCCGGGGAGCTGTTTTTT
CASSSSGRALAGELFF
>TRBJ1-1|TRBD1|TRBV11-3|many
TGTGCCAGCAGCGCCTCGACAGGGCTAAACACTGAAGCTTTCTTT
CASSASTGLNTEAFF
>TRBJ2-5|NA|TRBV29-1|many
TGCAGCGTTGGATTTGGGGGAGGAGAGACCCAGTACTTC
CSVGFGGGETQYF
>TRBJ1-1|NA|TRBV6-5|many
TGTGCCAGCAGTTTCATCTTGGATAGTAAAGCTTTCTTT
CASSFILDSKAFF
>TRBJ2-2|TRBD1|TRBV24-1|NA
TGTGCCACCAGTGGAGGACAGGGGATATCCAGGGAGCTGTTTTTT
CATSGGQGISRELFF
>TRBJ1-4|NA|TRBV7-3|few
TGTGCCAGCAGCTTCGGACACTCGACAACTAATGAAAAACTGTTTTTT
CASSFGHSTTNEKLFF
>TRBJ2-2|NA|TRBV28|many
TGTGCCAGCAGTTTTGTGGCAGCGAACACCGGGGAGCTGTTTTTT
CASSFVAANTGELFF
>TRBJ1-5|NA|TRBV28|few
TGTGCCAGCAGTTTAGGGCCAAATAGCAATCAGCCCCAGCATTTT
CASSLGPNSNQPQHF
>TRBJ1-2|TRBD1|TRBV20-1|NA
TGCAGTGCTAGAGGACAGGGGAACTATGGCTACACCTTC
CSARGQGNYGYTF
>TRBJ1-2|NA|TRBV18|many
TGTGCCAGCTCACCCCAGGGCCCTGGGGATGGCTACACCTTC
CASSPQGPGDGYTF
>TRBJ2-3|NA|TRBV11-2|many
TGTGCCAGCAGCCCAAGGTCGGATACGCAGTATTTT
CASSPRSDTQYF
>TRBJ2-7|TRBD1|TRBV15|many
TGTGCCACCAGCAGAGAAGGGGGCGAGGAGCAGTACTTC
CATSREGGEEQYF
>TRBJ1-3|NA|TRBV6-7|many
TGTGCCAGCAGTTACGATGAGGCGGAGGGCGGCAGAAACACCATATATTTT
CASSYDEAEGGRNTIYF
>TRBJ1-5|TRBD1|TRBV27|few
TGTGCCAGCAGTCTTTTTGGGACAGGGGTCGAGCCCCAGCATTTT
CASSLFGTGVEPQHF